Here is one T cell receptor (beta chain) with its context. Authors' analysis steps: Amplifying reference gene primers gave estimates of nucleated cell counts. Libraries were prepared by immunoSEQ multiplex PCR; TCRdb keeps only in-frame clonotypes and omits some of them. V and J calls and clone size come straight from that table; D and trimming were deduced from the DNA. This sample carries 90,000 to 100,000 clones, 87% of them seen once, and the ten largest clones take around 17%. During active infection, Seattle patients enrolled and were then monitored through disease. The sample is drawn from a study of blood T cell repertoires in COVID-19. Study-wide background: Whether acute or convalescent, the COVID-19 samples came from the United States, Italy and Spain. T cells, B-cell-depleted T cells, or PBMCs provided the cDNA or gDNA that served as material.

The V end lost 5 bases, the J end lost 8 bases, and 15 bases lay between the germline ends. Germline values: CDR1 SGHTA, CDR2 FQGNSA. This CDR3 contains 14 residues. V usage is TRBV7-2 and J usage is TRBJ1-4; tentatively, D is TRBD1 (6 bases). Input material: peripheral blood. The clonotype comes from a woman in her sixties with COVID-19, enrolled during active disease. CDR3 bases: TGTGCCAGCAGCCAGGGGTTTGAGGGAGAAAAACTGTTTTTT. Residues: CASSQGFEGEKLFF.